This TCR beta chain was found in a study of blood T cell repertoires in COVID-19. About the study: The United States, Italy and Spain supplied acute and convalescent COVID-19 samples.

TCRdb keeps only in-frame clones here, not all; method: immunoSEQ multiplex PCR. The table shows around 300,000 clones, with 80% to 90% occurring only once. CDR1 and CDR2 from the germline V gene are ENHRY and SYGVKD. V was cut by 4 bases and J by 3 bases, with 17 bases left in between. The length of the CDR3 is 16 residues. This receptor was identified in a woman younger than 30 who had recovered from COVID-19. The sequencing input was PBMCs or T cells enriched from blood (not recorded which). The V gene is TRBV10-3, the J gene TRBJ2-3; weak D call: TRBD2 (6 bases). CDR3 nucleotide sequence: TGTGCCATCAGTGGGACCGTCGGGGGTCAGACAGATACGCAGTATTTT. It specifies CAISGTVGGQTDTQYF.